What follows are 25 T cell receptor beta chains derived from one specimen sequenced in a study of blood T cell repertoires in COVID-19. Here immunoSEQ multiplex PCR was the method, and the copy in TCRdb shows in-frame clones only, minus some. The sample lists some 220,000 clones; approximately 81% were seen once. Sequencing input: peripheral blood. These receptors were taken from a man aged 50 to 59 who had recovered from COVID-19.

The CDR3 nucleotides are TGTGCCAGCAGCAGACTAGCGGGAGCTGGCGAGCAGTACTTC. Its protein product is CASSRLAGAGEQYF. The V and J genes are TRBV6-5 and TRBJ2-7; 12 positions agree with TRBD2. Germline V lookup: CDR1 MNHEY, CDR2 SVGAGI. The CDR3 consists of 14 residues. J gave up 6 bases and V 6 bases, and 6 bases lay outside the gene matches.

V usage is TRBV19 and J usage is TRBJ1-5; 10 bases align to TRBD1. Germline V CDR1 and CDR2: LNHDA, SQIVND (reference sequence). This CDR3 is built from 16 residues. The V and J ends lost 4 bases and 1 base, in that order; junction bases with no gene match: 4. In DNA form, the CDR3 reads TGTGCCAGTAGTAATAGACAGGGGGCAAGCAATCAGCCCCAGCATTTT. Translating gives CASSNRQGASNQPQHF.

CDR3 residues: CASSWSGLSQETQYF. CDR3 sequence (DNA): TGTGCCAGCAGTTGGAGCGGGTTGTCGCAAGAGACCCAGTACTTC. The chain uses TRBV28 and TRBJ2-5; D may be TRBD2 (6 bases). Germline loops: CDR1 MDHEN, CDR2 SYDVKM. The CDR3 is 15 amino acids. V gave up 4 bases and J gave up 2 bases, with 14 bases separating them.

The chain uses TRBV27 and TRBJ2-7; D may be TRBD1 (6 bases). Germline CDR1 MNHEY, CDR2 SMNVEV (reference sequence). The CDR3 totals 15 residues. V shed 6 bases and J shed 1 base, with 16 bases lying between them. The CDR3 region is CASRVTTGLSYEQYF. The CDR3 coding sequence is TGTGCCAGCAGGGTGACTACAGGGCTATCCTACGAGCAGTACTTC.

Only a few counts were recorded for this clone. The chain couples TRBV28 to TRBJ1-4; tentative D call: TRBD1 (6 bases). The germline V gene encodes CDR1 MDHEN and CDR2 SYDVKM. The CDR3 loop spans 12 amino acids. Trimming took 6 bases from V and 8 from J, leaving 10 bases between them. The CDR3 sequence: CASRSTGEKLFF. The CDR3, as DNA: TGTGCCAGCAGAAGCACAGGGGAAAAACTGTTTTTT.

The chain joins TRBV6-2 or TRBV6-3 to TRBJ1-2; TRBD1 is a possible D gene (5 bases). CDR1 and CDR2 from the germline V gene are MNHEY and SVGEGT. V lost 2 bases and J lost 0, with 10 bases in between. CDR3 size: 15 residues. The CDR3 is CASSYDSRSNYGYTF. The CDR3 coding sequence is TGTGCCAGCAGTTACGACAGCCGATCTAACTATGGCTACACCTTC.

The J gene is TRBJ1-2, the V gene TRBV28, with D unclear. This CDR3 region has 12 residues. Germline V CDR1 and CDR2: MDHEN, SYDVKM. V shed 5 bases and J shed 3 bases, with 7 bases lying between them. DNA for the CDR3: TGTGCCAGCAGTGGTCCAGACTATGGCTACACCTTC. This translates into CASSGPDYGYTF.

This clone has only one observation. The rearrangement joins TRBV6-1 to TRBJ2-5; 9 positions agree with TRBD2. V lost 4 bases, J lost 0 bases, and 9 bases stayed unmatched. CDR3 size: 17 residues. CDR1 is MNHNS and CDR2 is SASEGT in the germline V gene. This CDR3 reads CASSGAGTSRYQETQYF. The CDR3 DNA is TGTGCCAGCAGTGGGGCCGGGACTAGCAGATACCAAGAGACCCAGTACTTC.

The count of this clone is one. This chain links TRBV19 with TRBJ2-1, with a tentative D call TRBD1 (6 bases). Germline CDR1 reads LNHDA; CDR2 reads SQIVND (reference sequence). Trimming took 7 bases from V and 8 from J, leaving 21 bases between them. The CDR3 extends over 15 amino acids. DNA for the CDR3: TGTGCCAGTACCTTTTTTGGGGGCGCAGTCGATGAGCAGTTCTTC. Its protein is CASTFFGGAVDEQFF.

The rearrangement links TRBV6-6 to TRBJ1-5, with 8 bases that match TRBD1. V gave up 5 bases and J gave up 1 base; unmatched junction bases: 7. Germline loops: CDR1 MNHNY, CDR2 SVGAGI (reference sequence). The CDR3 has 16 amino acids. CDR3 nucleotides: TGTGCCAGCAGTGGACAGGGAGGGAGGAGCAATCAGCCCCAGCATTTT. Translated, it gives CASSGQGGRSNQPQHF.

The chain uses TRBV28 and TRBJ1-4, with no clear D. Trimming took off 6 bases at V and 2 bases at J, with 13 bases between the two ends. The CDR3 is 15 residues long. Germline CDR1 and CDR2: MDHEN and SYDVKM. The CDR3 region has the DNA TGTGCCAGCAGCGATCTAGAGGGTACTAATGAAAAACTGTTTTTT. Its protein is CASSDLEGTNEKLFF.

Here the CDR3 reads CASTTKRGATGELFF. As DNA, the CDR3 is TGTGCCAGTACTACAAAACGGGGGGCCACCGGGGAGCTGTTTTTT. The rearrangement links TRBV19 to TRBJ2-2; a possible D gene is TRBD2 (7 bases). Germline lookup yields CDR1 LNHDA and CDR2 SQIVND (reference sequence). The CDR3 has 15 amino acids. The V gene lost 7 bases and the J gene lost 4 bases, with 16 bases spanning the gap.

V and J are TRBV18 and TRBJ2-1; D possibly corresponds to TRBD2 (6 bases). The CDR3 spans 15 residues. Deletions cut 1 base from V and 6 bases from J, with 13 bases between. The germline CDR1 and CDR2 sequences are KGHSH and LQKENI. The CDR3 loop reads CASSPLLTSSNEQFF. The CDR3 DNA is TGTGCCAGCTCACCACTCCTGACTAGTTCCAATGAGCAGTTCTTC.

The chain couples TRBV2 to TRBJ1-2; 7 bases map to TRBD1. Germline assignment: CDR1 SNHLY and CDR2 FYNNEI. The CDR3 spans 14 residues. J was trimmed by 3 bases and V by 6 bases; bases with no gene match: 7. The DNA of the CDR3 is TGTGCCAGCAGAGTGGACAGGTCCGACTATGGCTACACCTTC. Encoded protein: CASRVDRSDYGYTF.

The chain uses TRBV6-6 and TRBJ2-7, with TRBD1 identical over 7 bases. The length of the CDR3 is 16 residues. Germline loops: CDR1 MNHNY, CDR2 SVGAGI (reference sequence). V shed 2 bases and J 6 bases; nucleotides not matched to a gene: 13. The CDR3 bases are TGTGCCAGCAGTTACCGTACGACAGGGATTAAGGGCGAGCAGTACTTC. This codes for CASSYRTTGIKGEQYF.

The V call is TRBV5-4, the J call TRBJ2-6, with 8 bases identical to TRBD1. The V gene end was trimmed by 3 bases and the J gene end by 2 bases; junction bases not matched to a gene: 1. There are 15 residues in the CDR3. CDR1 and CDR2 from the germline V gene are SGHNT and YYREEE (reference sequence). The CDR3: CASSSTGAGANVLTF. CDR3 DNA sequence: TGTGCCAGCAGCTCGACAGGGGCTGGGGCCAACGTCCTGACTTTC.

This clone was counted a few times. CDR3 nucleotide sequence: TGTGCCAGCAGCTCCCGGTTGGGCGGCTACACCTTC. Its translation: CASSSRLGGYTF. The chain couples TRBV3-1 (or the pseudogene TRBV3-2) to TRBJ1-2; D not certain. Germline V gene data show CDR1 as LGHDT and CDR2 as YNNKEL (reference sequence). The CDR3 has 12 residues. Trimming shortened V by 5 bases and J by 8 bases, and 12 bases separated the two germline ends.

The rearrangement links TRBV27 to TRBJ2-2; 9 nucleotides line up with TRBD1. CDR1 MNHEY and CDR2 SMNVEV come from the germline V gene (reference sequence). V lost 4 bases, J lost 5 bases, and 8 bases stayed unmatched. The CDR3 is 16 amino acids. The CDR3 reads CASSYSGTGKTGELFF. DNA for the CDR3: TGTGCCAGCAGTTACTCCGGGACAGGGAAAACCGGGGAGCTGTTTTTT.

The V call is TRBV4-1, the J call TRBJ2-4; D possibly corresponds to TRBD1 (6 bases). Germline loops: CDR1 MGHRA, CDR2 YSYEKL. The CDR3 sequence is 15 residues long. V shed 3 bases and J shed 6 bases, with 15 bases lying between them. The chain's CDR3 is CASSQAFEQGNIQYF. In nucleotides, the CDR3 is TGCGCCAGCAGCCAGGCCTTCGAACAGGGAAACATTCAGTACTTC.

The rearrangement uses TRBV6-2 or TRBV6-3 and TRBJ2-1; 10 nucleotides line up with TRBD2. With V trimmed by 4 bases and J by 2 bases, 5 bases remained unmatched. This CDR3 has 16 amino acids. The germline V gene has CDR1 MNHEY and CDR2 SVGEGT. In DNA form, the CDR3 reads TGTGCCAGCAGTTCCCCTAGCGGGGGTACCTACAATGAGCAGTTCTTC. This encodes CASSSPSGGTYNEQFF.

This clone was seen a few times. The chain links TRBV27 to TRBJ2-2; 9 positions agree with TRBD2. CDR1 is MNHEY and CDR2 is SMNVEV in the germline V gene (reference sequence). After removal of 5 bases from V and 5 bases from J, the junction contained 9 bases not matched to a gene. This CDR3 is built from 16 residues. The DNA for the CDR3 is TGTGCCAGCAGTCGGAGTAGCGGGAGTTTTACCGGGGAGCTGTTTTTT. This codes for CASSRSSGSFTGELFF.

This chain joins TRBV10-3 and TRBJ1-1; perhaps TRBD1 as D (5 bases). Germline values: CDR1 ENHRY, CDR2 SYGVKD. V was shortened by 8 bases and J by 1 base, with 8 bases between the two germline ends. The CDR3 is made up of 12 amino acids. The chain's CDR3 is CAIGAWNTEAFF. The CDR3 nucleotides are TGTGCCATCGGGGCCTGGAACACTGAAGCTTTCTTT.

The chain is built from TRBV7-2 and TRBJ2-3, with TRBD2 matching over 11 bases. This CDR3 contains 16 residues. The germline CDR1 and CDR2 sequences are SGHTA and FQGNSA. With V trimmed by 2 bases and J by 6 bases, 7 bases remained unmatched. The CDR3 here is CASSLFIAGGPDTQYF. As DNA, the CDR3 is TGTGCCAGCAGCTTATTTATAGCGGGAGGGCCGGATACGCAGTATTTT.

Only one count was recorded for this clone. The V gene is TRBV4-1, the J gene TRBJ2-3; D is unresolved. The germline CDR1 and CDR2 sequences are MGHRA and YSYEKL. CDR3 length equals 13 residues. V lost 3 bases, J lost 3 bases, and 7 bases lay in between. CDR3 region: CASSQAVTDTQYF. DNA for the CDR3: TGCGCCAGCAGCCAGGCGGTGACAGATACGCAGTATTTT.

Here the CDR3 DNA reads TGTGCCACCAGCAGAGCCCGTGGAGCTAGTACAGATACGCAGTATTTT. Residues: CATSRARGASTDTQYF. The chain combines TRBV15 with TRBJ2-3, with D hard to call. Germline V gives CDR1 LNHNV, CDR2 YYDKDF (reference sequence). There are 16 residues in the CDR3. The V end lost 1 base, the J end lost 3 bases, and 14 bases lay between the germline ends.